Listed here is a single TCR beta chain. Its specificity is not known. TCRdb keeps only in-frame clones here, not all; method: immunoSEQ multiplex PCR. The table shows 150,000 to 200,000 clones, with over 75% occurring only once. This specimen comes from a study of cytotoxic CD8 clonotypes in ibrutinib-treated CLL. Background on the study: Response samples were taken after a median of approximately 11 months on treatment, range 6 to 36.

This CDR3 is built from 16 residues. The V segment lost 3 bases and the J segment 4 bases; nucleotides outside the gene matches: 5. Germline-derived CDR1 and CDR2 are KGHSH and LQKENI. Study observations and caveats: Public clonotypes proved infrequent, and on treatment they shrank or remained steady. Clonality at baseline surpassed age-matched healthy donors and tracked circulating CD8+ T-cell counts. Sustained-remission and progressing patients diverged in sampling times.

The receptor was isolated from a human donor with chronic lymphocytic leukemia. The chain has TRBV18 and TRBJ2-5, with 13 bases that match TRBD2. The material sequenced was PBMCs, taken at disease progression, from a patient treated with ibrutinib. This chain's CDR3 is CASSPRTSGSRETQYF. The DNA for the CDR3 is TGTGCCAGCTCACCCCGGACTAGCGGGAGCAGAGAGACCCAGTACTTC.